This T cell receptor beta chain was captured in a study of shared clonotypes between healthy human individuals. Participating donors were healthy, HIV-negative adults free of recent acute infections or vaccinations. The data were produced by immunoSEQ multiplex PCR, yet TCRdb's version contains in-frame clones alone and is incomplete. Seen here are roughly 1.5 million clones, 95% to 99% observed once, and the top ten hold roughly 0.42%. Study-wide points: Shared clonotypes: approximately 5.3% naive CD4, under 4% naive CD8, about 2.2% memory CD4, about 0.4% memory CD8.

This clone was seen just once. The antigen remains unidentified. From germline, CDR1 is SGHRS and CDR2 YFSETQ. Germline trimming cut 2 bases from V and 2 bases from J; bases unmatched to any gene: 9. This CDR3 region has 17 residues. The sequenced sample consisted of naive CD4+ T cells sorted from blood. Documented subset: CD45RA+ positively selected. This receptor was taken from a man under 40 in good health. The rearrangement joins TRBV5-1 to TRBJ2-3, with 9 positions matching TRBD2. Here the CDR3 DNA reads TGCGCCAGCAGCTTTCCCATAGCGGGAGAGTACACAGATACGCAGTATTTT. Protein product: CASSFPIAGEYTDTQYF.